The entry below gives a single TCR beta chain sequence along with its context. Its specificity is not known. The data were taken from a study of T cell responses to AZD1222 COVID-19 vaccine. Study-level points and caveats: Following two doses of AZD1222, Spike-specific TCR breadth and depth rose. Most donors were white British and more were female, and clonal diversity was possibly underestimated. Dominant CD4 TCR responses targeted spike regions 160-218 and 743-854. Only a handful of AZD1222 recipients tested seropositive at baseline.

The repertoire was sequenced with immunoSEQ multiplex PCR; TCRdb's copy has only in-frame clones and lacks some. Among tens of thousands of clones listed, approximately 88% were seen once. The V end was cut by 6 bases, the J end by 9 bases, with 11 bases between. CDR1 is MDHEN and CDR2 is SYDVKM in the germline V gene. This CDR3 spans 11 amino acids. Sequenced material: peripheral blood, taken on day 0 of AZD1222 vaccination. The chain carries TRBV28 and TRBJ1-2; D gene ambiguous. This receptor was taken from an adult in good health. CDR3 in amino acids: CASSLGPRYTF. The CDR3 DNA follows: TGTGCCAGCAGCCTAGGTCCCCGCTACACCTTC.